The text below deals with one T cell receptor (beta chain). This sample is part of a study of radiotherapy plus CTLA-4 blockade in lung cancer. The germline V gene has CDR1 SGHKS and CDR2 YYEKEE (reference sequence). The junction had 11 bases not matched to a gene; V was cut back by 3 bases and J by 6 bases. CDR3 length equals 16 residues. Here immunoSEQ multiplex PCR was the method, and the copy in TCRdb shows in-frame clones only, minus some. The table lists 35,000 to 50,000 clones, 73% of them singletons. Specimen: peripheral blood, collected from a patient treated with radiotherapy plus ipilimumab. The V call is TRBV5-5, the J call TRBJ1-5; 8 positions match TRBD1. This sequence originates from a human donor with non-small cell lung cancer who had a complete response to radiotherapy plus ipilimumab. The CDR3 protein is CASSSLNQGAFQPQHF. DNA of the CDR3: TGTGCCAGCAGCTCCCTGAACCAGGGGGCCTTTCAGCCCCAGCATTTT. Together with reference TRBV5-5 and TRBJ1-5, the CDR3 gives the full variable domain: DAGVTQSPTHLIKTRGQQVTLRCSPISGHKSVSWYQQVLGQGPQFIFQYYEKEERGRGNFPDRFSARQFPNYSSELNVNALLLGDSALYLCASSSLNQGAFQPQHFGDGTRLSIL.